The source of this TCR beta chain is a study of OX40 agonist ivuxolimab in advanced cancers. Turning to the study itself: Patients took ivuxolimab, an agonistic anti-OX40 (CD134) antibody. Intravenous ivuxolimab at 0.01 to 10 mg/kg was given to patients every 2 weeks.

Sequenced by immunoSEQ multiplex PCR; TCRdb stores in-frame clones only, minus some. The sample has around 12,000 clones, less than 90% seen once. The clonotype was recovered from an adult with an advanced solid tumor such as melanoma, head and neck, liver or kidney cancer. The source material was CD4+ or CD8+ T cells sorted from blood, sampled in a trial of the OX40 agonist ivuxolimab.

DNA of the CDR3: TGTGCCAGCAGCGTAGGATCCGCCAGGGGGGACGAGCAGTACTTC. Protein sequence: CASSVGSARGDEQYF. V usage is TRBV9 and J usage is TRBJ2-7; a weak D match, TRBD1 (7 bases). The CDR3 loop spans 15 amino acids. Germline loops: CDR1 SGDLS, CDR2 YYNGEE. The V and J ends lost 0 bases and 5 bases respectively, with 15 bases between them.